This T cell receptor beta chain derives from a study of T-cell reconstitution after alpha-beta-depleted transplantation in children. Study findings and constraints: In patients about two months after transplant, alpha-beta T cells reportedly arose from several hundred expanded graft clones.

The table lists this clonotype with many counts. The target antigen is unknown. For TCRbeta, the library was prepared with unique molecular identifiers. TCRdb independently ran MiXCR on the PCR reads; one entry per CDR3 protein. The sample holds around 580,000 distinct CDR3 sequences, more than 20% seen once. The sample in question was PBMCs, mostly from graft donor cells, obtained 360 days after TCRalphabeta/CD19-depleted stem cell transplant. This receptor was obtained from a boy under three years old who had a stem cell transplant for acute myeloid leukemia, so the T cells may come from the graft donor.

The CDR3 region has the DNA TGTGCCATCAGTGCTCAGGGAGATACGCAGTATTTT. This translates into CAISAQGDTQYF. The chain employs TRBV10-3 and TRBJ2-3; a weak D match, TRBD1 (5 bases). Trimming shortened V by 4 bases and J by 5 bases, and 7 bases separated the two germline ends. This CDR3 region has 12 residues. Germline loops: CDR1 ENHRY, CDR2 SYGVKD.